One sample yielded the 17 T cell receptor beta chains listed below, sequenced in a study of T cell changes during pregnancy in multiple sclerosis. Only in-frame clones appear in the TCRdb table, and some are missing; sequencing was by immunoSEQ multiplex PCR. The sample has around 46,000 clones; over 75% are singletons. The sample consisted of CD8+ T cells from peripheral blood mononuclear cells, taken in the second trimester of pregnancy. The receptors were gathered from a female donor with multiple sclerosis, enrolled in a pregnancy study.

This chain uses TRBV20-1 with TRBJ2-1, with D perhaps matching TRBD1 (6 bases). This CDR3 region has 10 residues. The V gene's germline CDR1 is DFQATT and CDR2 SNEGSKA (reference sequence). Trimming stripped 6 bases from V and 9 bases from J, with 9 bases between. The CDR3 reads CSATGSEQFF. For the CDR3, the DNA is TGCAGTGCCACAGGGAGTGAGCAGTTCTTC.

In DNA, the CDR3 is TGTGCCAGCAGCTTAGGCGGGACTCACCAAGAGACCCAGTACTTC. Translating it yields CASSLGGTHQETQYF. The chain has TRBV13 and TRBJ2-5; possible D gene TRBD2, 6 bases. The CDR3 runs to 15 residues. Germline values: CDR1 PRHDT, CDR2 FYEKMQ (reference sequence). Trimming removed 0 bases from V and 0 bases from J, with 8 bases in between.

The rearrangement uses TRBV9 and TRBJ2-1, with D possibly being TRBD1 (5 bases). Trimming pared 3 bases from V and 0 bases from J, leaving 13 bases between. Germline CDR1 is SGDLS and CDR2 is YYNGEE. The CDR3 length is 16 residues. The CDR3 reads CASSAPTESSYNEQFF. The CDR3, as DNA: TGTGCCAGCAGCGCCCCGACAGAGAGCTCCTACAATGAGCAGTTCTTC.

This clone appeared once. The chain has TRBV5-6 and TRBJ1-1; no firm D call. The CDR3 length is 13 residues. The germline V gene encodes CDR1 SGHDT and CDR2 YYEEEE. V lost 0 bases to trimming and J lost 5 bases, with 8 bases between them. CDR3 DNA sequence: TGTGCCAGCAGCTTGGTCGAGAGGACTGAAGCTTTCTTT. Translation: CASSLVERTEAFF.

The chain links TRBV9 to TRBJ2-2; 9 bases match TRBD2. Germline loops: CDR1 SGDLS, CDR2 YYNGEE. With V trimmed by 2 bases and J by 7 bases, 9 bases remained unmatched. The CDR3 sequence is 16 residues long. The CDR3 sequence: CASSVSGGGASGELFF. Written as DNA, the CDR3 is TGTGCCAGCAGCGTTTCGGGCGGGGGGGCAAGCGGGGAGCTGTTTTTT.

The rearrangement links TRBV5-6 to TRBJ2-5; 10 bases are a match to TRBD2. The germline gives CDR1 SGHDT, CDR2 YYEEEE. This CDR3 region has 15 residues. V lost 0 bases and J lost 5; bases outside the gene matches: 4. The CDR3 here is CASSLERGGGETQYF. The CDR3 coding sequence is TGTGCCAGCAGCTTGGAGCGGGGGGGCGGGGAGACCCAGTACTTC. The complete variable domain, with remaining parts taken from reference TRBV5-6 and TRBJ2-5, reads DAGVTQSPTHLIKTRGQQVTLRCSPKSGHDTVSWYQQALGQGPQFIFQYYEEEERQRGNFPDRFSGHQFPNYSSELNVNALLLGDSALYLCASSLERGGGETQYFGPGTRLLVL.

This clone was picked up one time. J is TRBJ2-3 and V is TRBV12-5; D is undetermined. The CDR3 runs to 17 residues. CDR1 and CDR2 from the germline V gene are LGHNT and FRNRAP. V lost 4 bases to trimming and J lost 5 bases, with 22 bases between them. CDR3 nucleotide sequence: TGTGCTAGTGGTTCCGGCCTCGTGAGGATAGATGGAGATACGCAGTATTTT. Translation: CASGSGLVRIDGDTQYF. Together with reference TRBV12-5 and TRBJ2-3, the CDR3 gives the full variable domain: DARVTQTPRHKVTEMGQEVTMRCQPILGHNTVFWYRQTMMQGLELLAYFRNRAPLDDSGMPKDRFSAEMPDATLATLKIQPSEPRDSAVYFCASGSGLVRIDGDTQYFGPGTRLTVL.

The chain uses TRBV15 and TRBJ2-7; D is possibly TRBD1 (5 bases). V lost 0 bases, J lost 4 bases, and 13 bases lay in between. CDR1 LNHNV and CDR2 YYDKDF come from the germline V gene (reference sequence). The CDR3 runs to 15 residues. The CDR3 DNA reads TGTGCCACCAGCAGAGATGGGCAGGGAAGATACGAGCAGTACTTC. Amino acid sequence: CATSRDGQGRYEQYF.

The chain couples TRBV7-9 to TRBJ1-1; D is uncertain. V gave up 5 bases and J gave up 1 base, with 11 bases separating them. The CDR3 totals 14 residues. Germline assignment: CDR1 SEHNR and CDR2 FQNEAQ (reference sequence). CDR3 region: CASSPAGKNTEAFF. As DNA, the CDR3 is TGTGCCAGCAGCCCGGCCGGGAAGAACACTGAAGCTTTCTTT.

This clone was observed a few times. The chain has TRBV27 and TRBJ1-2, with unresolved D. Germline CDR1 reads MNHEY; CDR2 reads SMNVEV (reference sequence). The V and J ends lost 5 bases and 4 bases respectively, with 11 bases between them. The CDR3 is 13 amino acids. The CDR3 nucleotides read TGTGCCAGCAGTCCAGGATCCATCTATGGCTACACCTTC. Translation gives CASSPGSIYGYTF.

This sequence joins TRBV9 and TRBJ2-6; D might be TRBD2 (5 bases). Between the trimmed V and J ends, which lost 2 bases and 0 bases, there was a span of 9 bases. The CDR3 totals 16 residues. The germline CDR1 and CDR2 sequences are SGDLS and YYNGEE. The CDR3 reads CASSVWRASGANVLTF. The DNA for the CDR3 is TGTGCCAGCAGCGTGTGGCGGGCCTCTGGGGCCAACGTCCTGACTTTC.

A few counts support this clone. CDR3 residues: CASAQFIPHEQYF. The CDR3 nucleotides read TGTGCCAGCGCACAGTTTATTCCCCACGAGCAGTACTTC. This rearrangement joins TRBV7-8 to TRBJ2-7; D is uncertain. Germline-derived CDR1 and CDR2 are SGHVS and FQNEAQ. This CDR3 is 13 amino acids long. Trimming shortened V by 8 bases and J by 5 bases, and 16 bases separated the two germline ends.

The V and J genes are TRBV9 and TRBJ2-7, with 11 bases that match TRBD2. This CDR3 is built from 15 residues. The J segment lost 4 bases and the V segment lost 2 bases, leaving 5 bases of the junction unmatched. Germline-derived CDR1 and CDR2 are SGDLS and YYNGEE. The CDR3 DNA reads TGTGCCAGCAGCGTGACTAGCGGGGACTCGTACGAGCAGTACTTC. It yields the protein CASSVTSGDSYEQYF.

The J gene is TRBJ1-2, the V gene TRBV6-6; D ambiguous. Germline-derived CDR1 and CDR2 are MNHNY and SVGAGI (reference sequence). Between the trimmed V and J ends, which lost 0 bases and 4 bases, there was a span of 12 bases. The CDR3 covers 15 residues. CDR3 region: CASSYSLTDFYGYTF. CDR3 coding DNA: TGTGCCAGCAGTTACTCGTTAACGGACTTCTATGGCTACACCTTC.

The gene calls are TRBV2 and TRBJ2-7, with D perhaps TRBD1 (5 bases). The V and J ends lost 8 bases and 3 bases respectively, with 20 bases between them. This CDR3 region has 15 residues. Germline values: CDR1 SNHLY, CDR2 FYNNEI. In nucleotides, the CDR3 is TGTGCCAGCGTGAGGAGTCAGGGTACCCTCTACGAGCAGTACTTC. It encodes CASVRSQGTLYEQYF.

The rearrangement uses TRBV9 and TRBJ1-1; the match to TRBD1 covers 10 bases. Germline values: CDR1 SGDLS, CDR2 YYNGEE. This CDR3 region has 15 residues. Germline trimming cut 3 bases from V and 7 bases from J; bases unmatched to any gene: 9. CDR3 nucleotide sequence: TGTGCCAGCAGCGGCCGGGACAGGGGATTTAGTGAAGCTTTCTTT. Translated: CASSGRDRGFSEAFF.

V and J are TRBV2 and TRBJ2-1; TRBD2 matches 8 bases. Germline trimming cut 3 bases from V and 6 bases from J; bases unmatched to any gene: 4. CDR1 and CDR2 from the germline V gene are SNHLY and FYNNEI. The CDR3 sequence is 14 residues long. The CDR3 coding sequence is TGTGCCAGCAGTGACGGGGGGGCCGTCAATGAGCAGTTCTTC. It codes for CASSDGGAVNEQFF. Together with reference TRBV2 and TRBJ2-1, the CDR3 gives the full variable domain: EPEVTQTPSHQVTQMGQEVILRCVPISNHLYFYWYRQILGQKVEFLVSFYNNEISEKSEIFDDQFSVERPDGSNFTLKIRSTKLEDSAMYFCASSDGGAVNEQFFGPGTRLTVL.